The entry that follows covers one T cell receptor beta chain sequence. The data originate from a study of blood T cell repertoires in COVID-19. Study overall: Samples came from the United States, Italy and Spain, spanning acute and convalescent COVID-19. PBMCs, B-cell-depleted T cells, or T cells were the source of the cDNA or gDNA that made up the material.

Under the authors' procedure: Cell counts per sample came from amplifying reference gene primers. Sequenced by immunoSEQ multiplex PCR; TCRdb stores in-frame clones only, minus some. The V and J calls and the clone size are those of that table, but D and trimming were determined from the DNA. The sample lists under 250,000 clones, 80% to 85% seen once, with around 3.3% in the top ten. Germline CDR1 is SGDLS and CDR2 is YYNGEE. The CDR3 is made up of 17 amino acids. The J segment lost 4 bases and the V segment lost 4 bases, leaving 16 bases of the junction unmatched. This rearrangement joins TRBV9 to TRBJ2-7; 8 bases are a match to TRBD2. The sequence derives from a woman under 30 with acute or convalescent COVID-19. Specimen: peripheral blood. CDR3 sequence reads: CASSITSGPGVFYEQYF. CDR3 DNA sequence: TGTGCCAGCAGCATAACTAGCGGCCCCGGAGTTTTTTACGAGCAGTACTTC.